The rows below give T cell receptor beta chains drawn from one sample of a study of blood T cell repertoires in COVID-19. Generated by immunoSEQ multiplex PCR, the TCRdb table keeps only in-frame clones and is missing some. The sample has about 270,000 clones, around 90% seen once. Sequenced: PBMCs or T cells enriched from blood (not recorded which). All receptors come from a woman in her thirties or forties with acute COVID-19. The CDR3 runs from the conserved cysteine through the conserved F or W. D genes are given only for firm matches.

.,TRBV30,CAWSGPYAGPQHF
.,TRBV6-1,CASSEGGGLTISGNTIYF
.,TRBV9,CASSPLDSLYNEQFF
.,TRBV5-1,CASSLGTEQFF
TRBD1,TRBV19,CASSEGQIYGYTF
.,TRBV2,CASSGGQLETQYF
TRBD1,TRBV7-6,CASSRQGYGEQYF
.,TRBV2,CASSETRAMGYTF
TRBD1,TRBV19,CASSIDPPGQGIETQYF
TRBD1,TRBV5-1,CASSPGQGARMNTEAFF
.,TRBV7-9,CASEKGASSGNTIYF
TRBD1,TRBV5-6,CASSPGTGGSYEQYF
TRBD2,TRBV5-4,CASSLRAGGRTDTQYF
.,TRBV5-6,CASSFMHRQYGANVLTF
.,TRBV10-3,CAISGDRNYGYTF
TRBD2,TRBV7-6,CASSPTSPGGVNEQFF
.,TRBV7-8,CASSPPGVGTEAFF
.,TRBV30,CAWSSTGRSNQPQHF
.,TRBV19,CASTGGEVEKLFF
.,TRBV28,CASRKTQTYNSPLHF
.,TRBV29-1,CSVERGTKNIQYF
.,TRBV7-2,CASSGEKSSYNEQFF
TRBD1,TRBV7-2,CASSRQGNSQETQYF
TRBD1,TRBV2,CASDGQGSGNTIYF
.,TRBV5-1,CASSEDSSHNEQFF
TRBD2,TRBV11-3,CASSYGGARDTQYF
.,TRBV7-9,CASSPPGSDSPLHF
.,TRBV5-6,CASSIDRMNTEAFF
.,TRBV13,CASSYNGYTF
TRBD2,TRBV3-1/TRBV3-2,CASSQDKVAGRTGELFF
.,TRBV29-1,CSVETATTGYGYTF
.,TRBV5-1,CASSSPTGSTNEKLFF
.,TRBV5-5,CASSLLAGHSEQYF
.,TRBV7-2,CASSLGGFREKLFF
.,TRBV20-1,CSAEETGYTF
TRBD2,TRBV5-1,CASSSGLAGSTDTQYF
TRBD1,TRBV9,CASSSGQDRRSEAFF
TRBD1,TRBV6-5,CASSTRQGNNEQFF
.,TRBV5-5,CASSLTANNEKLFF
TRBD2,TRBV20-1,CSASRTSGAYEQYF
.,TRBV15,CATSRDSPNEKLFF
.,TRBV9,CASSVGEGENTEAFF
.,TRBV18,CASSSGANWEKLFF
.,TRBV11-2,CASSSPQVRYAFF
TRBD1,TRBV28,CASSFLGTGVQPQHF
.,TRBV11-2,CASSLPRVAGGELFF
.,TRBV7-8,CASSLAPQGRMNTEAFF
TRBD1,TRBV2,CASRRTGNSPLHF
.,TRBV30,CAWSPGHGYGYTF
.,TRBV6-5,CASSYTEWSTEAFF
TRBD1,TRBV19,CASSVRDSYYGYTF
.,TRBV25-1,CASRTTGFPEAFF
TRBD1,TRBV6-5,CASSYSGTGAHGYTF
.,TRBV11-3,CASSLHIGEQYF
TRBD2,TRBV5-5,CASSPQLSGGRRTGELFF
.,TRBV18,CASSLDFGQPQHF
TRBD1,TRBV5-4,CASSLRTGGMDTGELFF
TRBD2,TRBV9,CASSIAGTSTDTQYF
TRBD1,TRBV2,CASSVTGGRAFF
.,TRBV3-1/TRBV3-2,CASSLRGARTEAFF